This T cell receptor (beta chain) was identified during a study of CXCR3-negative and CXCR3-positive naive CD8 T cells. Findings and limits, study-wide: Naive cells with CXCR3 showed TRB CDR3s that were more hydrophobic than those in CXCR3-negative naive cells. High diversity, comparable across both naive subsets, contrasted with much lower diversity in memory CD8+ cells. Surface CD5 matched across naive subsets, and TRB CDR3 properties served to infer TCR strength.

This CDR3 is 15 amino acids long. Germline-derived CDR1 and CDR2 are MGHRA and YSYEKL. The authors made the TRB cDNA libraries by 5' RACE using UMI labels. Reanalyzing the 5' RACE reads, TCRdb keeps one entry per CDR3 protein, without DNA. The repertoire table contains some 140,000 distinct CDR3 sequences. Of note for this clonotype: What it recognizes is unknown.

The source is a human donor in good health. Some clones in this sample may be carry-over from other donors' samples. Sequences were obtained from naive CXCR3+ CD8+ T cells from blood. Stated subset: CD45RO-CCR7+CD27+CD95- naive CD8+ T cells expressing CXCR3 (TNR3+). The chain recombines TRBV4-1 with TRBJ1-5. The CDR3 loop reads CASSQGLNSNQPQHF.